What follows is one T cell receptor (beta chain) and its context. The V and J ends lost 5 bases and 5 bases, in that order; junction bases with no gene match: 3. The CDR3 runs to 15 residues. Germline CDR1 reads MNHEY; CDR2 reads SMNVEV (reference sequence). This specimen comes from a study of cytomegalovirus exposure and HLA in healthy donors. As for the study in general: Unique TCRs from HLA-typed donors, around 93 million of them, were held in an early data release.

All the people who gave samples were healthy bone marrow donors. Donors were ostensibly healthy at sampling, although undocumented immune exposures were probable. The PCR employed 60 Vbeta primers together with 13 Jbeta primers. Produced via immunoSEQ multiplex PCR; TCRdb's table is partial and in-frame only. Among approximately 200,000 clones listed, almost 85% were seen once. Material: PBMCs. The J gene is TRBJ2-2, the V gene TRBV27; 12 bases fit TRBD2. The clonotype comes from a boy younger than 18 in good health and CMV-seronegative. CDR3 protein: CASSTGLAGTGELFF. CDR3 DNA sequence: TGTGCCAGCAGTACGGGACTAGCGGGTACCGGGGAGCTGTTTTTT.